This record looks at one T cell receptor beta chain sequence and its context. Antigen unknown. CDR1 is LNHDA and CDR2 is SQIVND in the germline V gene (reference sequence). Trimming shortened V by 2 bases and J by 6 bases, and 14 bases separated the two germline ends. CDR3 size: 15 residues. Sequencing used immunoSEQ multiplex PCR; TCRdb keeps in-frame clones, though not all of them. Here the sample spans roughly 2,500,000 clones, roughly 93% being singletons. This entry comes from a study of shared clonotypes between healthy human individuals. Notes on the study in general: Clonotypes not shared had lower generation probabilities than those common to all four donors. The diversity represented, both genetic and in exposure history, was limited by few donors.

The chain is built from TRBV19 and TRBJ1-5; TRBD1 might be the D (6 bases). The sequence came from a man aged 18 to 29 in good health. Some clones in this sample may be carry-over from other donors' samples. The specimen sequenced was naive CD4+ T cells from PBMCs. Subset given: CD45RA+ positively selected. CDR3: CASSIRGARGQPQHF. CDR3 DNA sequence: TGTGCCAGTAGTATAAGGGGGGCACGTGGTCAGCCCCAGCATTTT.